This T cell receptor (beta chain) was captured in a study of T cell responses to AZD1222 COVID-19 vaccine. About this clone itself: Its antigen is unidentified.

Study-level points and caveats: Reportedly, close to half of spike-specific TCRs are directed against unmutated variant regions. At 160-218 and 743-854, vaccine-associated CD4 TCRs were dominant, and they spanned spike.

Timing groups of about 4 and about 12 weeks for second doses were pooled. The method was immunoSEQ multiplex PCR; TCRdb's version includes in-frame clones alone and lacks a portion of them. The sample carries roughly 190,000 clones, roughly nine tenths recorded once. Germline loops: CDR1 MNHEY, CDR2 SMNVEV (reference sequence). Between the trimmed V and J ends, which lost 2 bases and 4 bases, there was a span of 15 bases. The CDR3 runs to 15 residues. Sequenced material: peripheral blood, taken 28 days after the second AZD1222 dose. V usage is TRBV27 and J usage is TRBJ2-7; unclear D gene. This TCR came from an adult who received the AZD1222 COVID-19 vaccine. The CDR3 sequence is CASSLRQSIIYEQYF. CDR3 DNA sequence: TGTGCCAGCAGTTTACGGCAGAGTATAATATACGAGCAGTACTTC.